This T cell receptor (beta chain) is drawn from a study of T-cell reconstitution after alpha-beta-depleted transplantation in children. This clonotype was observed at least ten times. The CDR3 runs 16 residues. Trimming took 0 bases from V and 1 from J; bases not matched to a gene: 0. Germline CDR1 LGHNA, CDR2 YNFKEQ. Unique molecular identifiers tagged the TCRbeta library. TCRdb used MiXCR to reprocess the PCR reads, holding one entry per CDR3 protein. The sample has a few hundred thousand distinct CDR3 sequences; under 13% are singletons. This TCR came from a human donor who donated a stem cell graft to a child with acute myeloid leukemia. The chain links TRBV4-2 to TRBJ2-1; 10 nucleotides line up with TRBD2. The material was PBMCs from the stem cell graft donor, obtained from the stem cell graft. As DNA, the CDR3 is TGTGCCAGCAGCCAAGAGACTAGCGGGTCCTACAATGAGCAGTTCTTC. Its protein is CASSQETSGSYNEQFF.